A single sample is the source of the 13 T cell receptor beta chains below, sequenced in a study of Ad26.COV2.S vaccination and SARS-CoV-2 variants. Data came from immunoSEQ multiplex PCR; TCRdb stores just in-frame clones and leaves some out. The table records 350,000 to 400,000 clones, about nine tenths of them present only once. Treatment denoted: roughly 20 received Ad26.COV2.S at low or high dose, single or two shots; five or six received placebo; per-sample allocation not given. Collection of the samples took place on day 63 after the first injection of vaccine or placebo. This specimen was peripheral blood, taken in a trial of Ad26.COV2.S vaccine versus placebo. The receptors were gathered from a person between 18 and 65 years old who received the Ad26.COV2.S COVID-19 vaccine or a placebo.

The chain combines TRBV21-1 with TRBJ2-5; TRBD2, the D gene given by the table, was not confirmed from the DNA. TRBV21-1 is a recognized pseudogene. This CDR3 region has 16 residues. The DNA of the CDR3 is TGTGCCAGCAGCGGGGAGGACCGGGACCTTCAAGAGACCCAGTACTTC. Its protein product is CASSGEDRDLQETQYF.

V usage is TRBV7-2 and J usage is TRBJ1-2; D gene uncertain. The CDR3 has 14 amino acids. Germline CDR1 reads SGHTA; CDR2 reads FQGNSA. V lost 1 base and J lost 2, with 8 bases in between. This CDR3 is CASSLVKENYGYTF. The CDR3 bases are TGTGCCAGCAGCTTAGTTAAGGAAAACTATGGCTACACCTTC.

The chain couples TRBV7-9 to TRBJ2-1, with 7 bases fitting TRBD1. The CDR3 has 14 amino acids. After removal of 7 bases from V and 2 bases from J, the junction contained 5 bases not matched to a gene. Germline CDR1 and CDR2: SEHNR and FQNEAQ (reference sequence). CDR3 region: CASTDRVAYNEQFF. The CDR3 nucleotides read TGTGCCAGCACTGACAGGGTGGCCTACAATGAGCAGTTCTTC.

The chain couples TRBV7-2 to TRBJ2-7; TRBD1 matches 10 bases. CDR1 SGHTA and CDR2 FQGNSA come from the germline V gene. Trimming cost V 1 base and J 2 bases; bases outside gene matches: 5. This CDR3 spans 16 amino acids. The CDR3 coding sequence is TGTGCCAGCAGCTTAGTGGGACAGGGGACTCCCTACGAGCAGTACTTC. Encoded protein: CASSLVGQGTPYEQYF.

This chain connects TRBV7-9 to TRBJ1-4; no clear D gene. V lost 0 bases and J 13 bases, leaving 9 bases between the germline ends. Germline V CDR1 and CDR2: SEHNR, FQNEAQ (reference sequence). CDR3 length: 12 residues. The CDR3 loop reads CASSLAGPGLFF. The CDR3 bases are TGTGCCAGCAGCTTAGCGGGCCCAGGACTGTTTTTT.

J is TRBJ2-1 and V is TRBV11-1; 9 nucleotides line up with TRBD1. The germline V gene encodes CDR1 SGHAT and CDR2 FQDESV (reference sequence). The CDR3 loop spans 15 amino acids. The V and J ends lost 3 bases and 6 bases, in that order; junction bases with no gene match: 6. The CDR3, as DNA: TGTGCCAGCAGCTTCGGGACAGGGTATCTCAATGAGCAGTTCTTC. Its translation is CASSFGTGYLNEQFF.

V gene TRBV2 combines with J gene TRBJ2-2; D is perhaps TRBD1 or TRBD2 (5 bases each). V dropped 7 bases and J dropped 3 bases, with 12 bases sitting between them. The CDR3 has 14 residues. Germline V gene lookup returns CDR1 SNHLY and CDR2 FYNNEI. CDR3 loop: CASIRDVDTGELFF. In DNA form, the CDR3 reads TGTGCCAGCATCAGGGACGTAGACACCGGGGAGCTGTTTTTT.

This clone has just one count. This chain joins TRBV12-3 or TRBV12-4 and TRBJ2-7, with 8 bases lining up with TRBD1. After removal of 6 bases from V and 6 bases from J, the junction contained 7 bases not matched to a gene. This CDR3 comprises 13 residues. The CDR3: CASRSDRVREQYF. The CDR3 DNA reads as TGTGCCAGCAGATCGGACAGGGTCCGCGAGCAGTACTTC.

A single count supports this clone. V is TRBV25-1 and J is TRBJ1-2; 8 nucleotides align to TRBD1. Germline V gives CDR1 MGHDK, CDR2 SYGVNS. There are 16 residues in the CDR3. The V segment lost 4 bases and the J segment 3 bases; nucleotides outside the gene matches: 10. The CDR3 DNA reads TGTGCCAGCAGTGGGTCGACAGGGGCGGGAGACTATGGCTACACCTTC. Its protein product is CASSGSTGAGDYGYTF.

The chain is built from TRBV7-2 and TRBJ2-1, with D tentatively TRBD2 (5 bases). CDR3 length: 16 amino acids. In germline, CDR1 is SGHTA, CDR2 FQGNSA. V was cut by 5 bases and J by 0 bases, with 14 bases left in between. The CDR3 nucleotides read TGTGCCAGCAGCCAGCGATTGGCGGGCTCCTACAATGAGCAGTTCTTC. This gives the protein CASSQRLAGSYNEQFF.

The genes are TRBV2 and TRBJ1-2, with 7 bases matching TRBD1. Germline assignment: CDR1 SNHLY and CDR2 FYNNEI. Trimming took 6 bases from V and 0 from J; bases not matched to a gene: 13. The CDR3 extends over 17 amino acids. The CDR3 DNA follows: TGTGCCAGCAGGGAACCAACAGGGGTTGGAGCTAACTATGGCTACACCTTC. This translates into CASREPTGVGANYGYTF.

In nucleotides, the CDR3 is TGTGCCAGCAGCTTGTTGGGAGGGGTGGTCGGGGAGCTGTTTTTT. Translated, it gives CASSLLGGVVGELFF. The V call is TRBV5-4, the J call TRBJ2-2, with 7 bases matching TRBD2. The length of the CDR3 is 15 residues. Trimming at V came to 1 base and at J to 7 bases, leaving 7 bases not matched to a gene. From germline, CDR1 is SGHNT and CDR2 YYREEE (reference sequence).

The chain couples TRBV19 to TRBJ2-2; D gene ambiguous. CDR3 length equals 15 residues. Per the germline V gene, CDR1 is LNHDA and CDR2 is SQIVND (reference sequence). With 5 bases removed from V and 6 bases from J, the gap between germline ends came to 16 bases. In nucleotides, the CDR3 is TGTGCCAGTAGTGGGGTGGGTAGCCGATCCGGGGAGCTGTTTTTT. This translates into CASSGVGSRSGELFF.